This T cell receptor (beta chain) was recovered during a study of shared clonotypes between healthy human individuals. The study, taken as a whole, reports: Generation probabilities were higher for clonotypes shared across all four sorted-subset donors than for unshared ones. Genetic and exposure-history diversity was limited by the few donors. Large depth notwithstanding, sorted-subset sequencing proved incomplete by rarefaction.

V was cut by 1 base and J by 7 bases, with 6 bases left in between. Germline lookup yields CDR1 SNHLY and CDR2 FYNNEI. The CDR3 is 12 residues long. As to this clone: Its target is unknown. Additional DNA sequences in this sample encode the identical CDR3.

CD4+ cells yielded CD45RA+ naive and CD45RA-negative memory subsets. Repertoires were generated with immunoSEQ multiplex PCR, while TCRdb's copy carries only in-frame clones and drops some. This repertoire shows about 2.3 million clones, 85% to 95% found once; its top ten account for roughly 0.34%. The clonotype originates from a man between 18 and 35 years old in good health. Some clones in this sample may be carry-over from other donors' samples. The material sequenced was naive CD4+ T cells from PBMCs. Subset specified: CD45RA+ positively selected. The rearrangement uses TRBV2 and TRBJ2-3; D gene ambiguous. The CDR3 reads CASSEEVYTQYF. The CDR3 nucleotides are TGTGCCAGCAGTGAAGAGGTTTATACGCAGTATTTT.